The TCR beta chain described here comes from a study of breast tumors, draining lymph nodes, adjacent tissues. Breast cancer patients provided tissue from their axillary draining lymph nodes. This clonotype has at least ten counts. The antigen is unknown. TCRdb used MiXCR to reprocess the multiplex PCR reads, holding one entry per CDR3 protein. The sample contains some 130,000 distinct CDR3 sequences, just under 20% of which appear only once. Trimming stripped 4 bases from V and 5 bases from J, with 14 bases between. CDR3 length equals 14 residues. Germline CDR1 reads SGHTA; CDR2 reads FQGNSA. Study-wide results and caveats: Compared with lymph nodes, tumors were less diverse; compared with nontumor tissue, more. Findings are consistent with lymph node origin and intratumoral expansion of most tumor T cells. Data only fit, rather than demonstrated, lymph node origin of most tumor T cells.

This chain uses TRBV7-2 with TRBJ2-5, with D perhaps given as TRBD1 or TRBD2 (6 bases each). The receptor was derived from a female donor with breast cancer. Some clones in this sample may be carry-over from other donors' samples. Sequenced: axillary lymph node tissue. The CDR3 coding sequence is TGTGCCAGCAGCTCGGAGACTAGGGGGGAGACCCAGTACTTC. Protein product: CASSSETRGETQYF. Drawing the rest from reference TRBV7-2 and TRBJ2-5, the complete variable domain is GAGVSQSPSNKVTEKGKDVELRCDPISGHTALYWYRQSLGQGLEFLIYFQGNSAPDKSGLPSDRFSAERTGGSVSTLTIQRTQQEDSAVYLCASSSETRGETQYFGPGTRLLVL.